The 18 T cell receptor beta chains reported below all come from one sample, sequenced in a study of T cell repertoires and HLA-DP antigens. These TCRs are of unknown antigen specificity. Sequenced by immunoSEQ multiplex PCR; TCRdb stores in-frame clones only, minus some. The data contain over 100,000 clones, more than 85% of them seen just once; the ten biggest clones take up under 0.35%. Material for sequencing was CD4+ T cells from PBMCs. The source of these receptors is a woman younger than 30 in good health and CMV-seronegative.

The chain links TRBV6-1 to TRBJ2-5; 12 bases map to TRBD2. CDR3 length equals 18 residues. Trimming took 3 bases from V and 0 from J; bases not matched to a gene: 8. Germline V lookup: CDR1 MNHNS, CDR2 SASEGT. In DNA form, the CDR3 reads TGTGCCAGCAGTGACGGACTAGCGGGGTCCCTGTACCAAGAGACCCAGTACTTC. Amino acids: CASSDGLAGSLYQETQYF.

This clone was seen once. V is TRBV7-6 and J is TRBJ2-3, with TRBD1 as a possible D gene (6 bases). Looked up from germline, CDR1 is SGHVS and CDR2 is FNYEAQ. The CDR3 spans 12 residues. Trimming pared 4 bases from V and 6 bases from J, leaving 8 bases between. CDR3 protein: CASSSGVDTQYF. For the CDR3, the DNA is TGTGCCAGCAGCTCAGGGGTGGATACGCAGTATTTT.

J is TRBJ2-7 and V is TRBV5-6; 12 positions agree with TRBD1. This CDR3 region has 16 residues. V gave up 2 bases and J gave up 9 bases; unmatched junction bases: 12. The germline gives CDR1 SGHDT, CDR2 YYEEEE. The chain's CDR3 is CASSLNFGTGGAGQYF. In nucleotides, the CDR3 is TGTGCCAGCAGCTTAAATTTCGGGACAGGGGGCGCGGGGCAGTACTTC.

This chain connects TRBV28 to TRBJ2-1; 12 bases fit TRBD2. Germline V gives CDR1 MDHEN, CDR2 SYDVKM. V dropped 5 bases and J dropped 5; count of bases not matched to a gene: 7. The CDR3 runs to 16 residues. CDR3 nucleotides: TGTGCCAGCAGTCCGTCCGGACTAGCGGGACACAATGAGCAGTTCTTC. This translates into CASSPSGLAGHNEQFF. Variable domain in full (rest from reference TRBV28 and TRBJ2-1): DVKVTQSSRYLVKRTGEKVFLECVQDMDHENMFWYRQDPGLGLRLIYFSYDVKMKEKGDIPEGYSVSREKKERFSLILESASTNQTSMYLCASSPSGLAGHNEQFFGPGTRLTVL.

CDR3: CASSNQGRIKETQYF. DNA of the CDR3: TGTGCCAGCAGCAACCAGGGACGGATCAAAGAGACCCAGTACTTC. V usage is TRBV21-1 and J usage is TRBJ2-5. TRBV21-1 counts as a pseudogene. CDR3 length: 15 residues.

The DNA for the CDR3 is TGCGCCAGCAGCTTAGGACATCGCTCTGGAAACACCATATATTTT. This translates into CASSLGHRSGNTIYF. The gene calls are TRBV5-1 and TRBJ1-3, with D perhaps TRBD1 (5 bases). CDR3 length equals 15 residues. Germline assignment: CDR1 SGHRS and CDR2 YFSETQ. Trimming stripped 2 bases from V and 0 bases from J, with 9 bases between.

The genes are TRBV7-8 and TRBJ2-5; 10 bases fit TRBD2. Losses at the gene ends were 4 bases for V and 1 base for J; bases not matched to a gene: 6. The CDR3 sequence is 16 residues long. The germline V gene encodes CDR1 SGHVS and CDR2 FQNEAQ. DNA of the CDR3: TGTGCCAGCAGCTATAGGACTAGCGGCTCCCAAGAGACCCAGTACTTC. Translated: CASSYRTSGSQETQYF.

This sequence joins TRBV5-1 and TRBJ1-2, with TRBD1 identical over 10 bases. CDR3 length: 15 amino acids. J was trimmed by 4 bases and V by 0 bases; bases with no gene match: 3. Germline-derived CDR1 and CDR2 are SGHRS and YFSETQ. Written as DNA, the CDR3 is TGCGCCAGCAGCTTGGAAGGGACAGGGGCCTATGGCTACACCTTC. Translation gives CASSLEGTGAYGYTF. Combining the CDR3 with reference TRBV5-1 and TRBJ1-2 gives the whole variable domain KAGVTQTPRYLIKTRGQQVTLSCSPISGHRSVSWYQQTPGQGLQFLFEYFSETQRNKGNFPGRFSGRQFSNSRSEMNVSTLELGDSALYLCASSLEGTGAYGYTFGSGTRLTVV.

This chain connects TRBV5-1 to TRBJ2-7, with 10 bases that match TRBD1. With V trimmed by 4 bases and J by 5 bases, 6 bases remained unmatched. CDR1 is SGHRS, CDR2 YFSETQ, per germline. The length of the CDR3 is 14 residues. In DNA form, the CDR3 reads TGCGCCAGCAGCAGGGACAGGGGAGAGCACGAGCAGTACTTC. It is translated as CASSRDRGEHEQYF.

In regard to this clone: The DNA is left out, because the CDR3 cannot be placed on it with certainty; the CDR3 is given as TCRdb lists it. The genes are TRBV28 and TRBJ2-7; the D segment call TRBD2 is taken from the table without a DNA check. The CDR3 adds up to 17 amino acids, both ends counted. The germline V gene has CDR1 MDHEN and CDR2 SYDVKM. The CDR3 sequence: CASSTSGLAGNSYEQYF.

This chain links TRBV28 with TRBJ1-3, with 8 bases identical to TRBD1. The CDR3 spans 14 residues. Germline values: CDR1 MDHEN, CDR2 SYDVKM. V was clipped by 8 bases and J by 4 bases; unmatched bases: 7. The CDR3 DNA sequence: TGTGCCAGCCGGACAGGGCGAAAGGGAAACACCATATATTTT. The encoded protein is CASRTGRKGNTIYF. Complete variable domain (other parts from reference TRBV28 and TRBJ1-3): DVKVTQSSRYLVKRTGEKVFLECVQDMDHENMFWYRQDPGLGLRLIYFSYDVKMKEKGDIPEGYSVSREKKERFSLILESASTNQTSMYLCASRTGRKGNTIYFGEGSWLTVV.

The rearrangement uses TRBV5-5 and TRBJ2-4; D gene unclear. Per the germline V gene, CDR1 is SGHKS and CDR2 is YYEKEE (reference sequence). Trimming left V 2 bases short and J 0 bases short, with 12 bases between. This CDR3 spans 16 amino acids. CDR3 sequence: CASSFLNSIAKNIQYF. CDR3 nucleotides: TGTGCCAGCAGCTTTTTGAACAGCATAGCCAAAAACATTCAGTACTTC.

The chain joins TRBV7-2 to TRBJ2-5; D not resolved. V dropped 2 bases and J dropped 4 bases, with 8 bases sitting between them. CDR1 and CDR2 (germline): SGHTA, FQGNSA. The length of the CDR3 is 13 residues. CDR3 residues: CASSLQMRETQYF. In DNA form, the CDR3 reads TGTGCCAGCAGCTTACAGATGAGAGAGACCCAGTACTTC.

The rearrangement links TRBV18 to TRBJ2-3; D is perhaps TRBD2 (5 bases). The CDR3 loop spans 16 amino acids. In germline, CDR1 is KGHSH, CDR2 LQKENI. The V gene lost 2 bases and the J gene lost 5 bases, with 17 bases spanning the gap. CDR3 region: CASSPGPGNVGDTQYF. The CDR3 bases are TGTGCCAGCTCACCAGGGCCGGGGAATGTCGGAGATACGCAGTATTTT.

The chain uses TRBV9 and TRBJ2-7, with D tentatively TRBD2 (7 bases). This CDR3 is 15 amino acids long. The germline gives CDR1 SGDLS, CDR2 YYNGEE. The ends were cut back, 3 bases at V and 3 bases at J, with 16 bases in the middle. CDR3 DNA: TGTGCCAGCAGCGAGCGCGGGGGCGCGGACTACGAGCAGTACTTC. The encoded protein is CASSERGGADYEQYF. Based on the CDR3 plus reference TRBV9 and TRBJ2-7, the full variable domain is DSGVTQTPKHLITATGQRVTLRCSPRSGDLSVYWYQQSLDQGLQFLIQYYNGEERAKGNILERFSAQQFPDLHSELNLSSLELGDSALYFCASSERGGADYEQYFGPGTRLTVT.

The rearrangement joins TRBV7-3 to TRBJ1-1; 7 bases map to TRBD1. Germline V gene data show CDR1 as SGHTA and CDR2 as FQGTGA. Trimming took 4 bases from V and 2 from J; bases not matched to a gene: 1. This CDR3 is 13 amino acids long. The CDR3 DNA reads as TGTGCCAGCAGCTACAGGGGCAACACTGAAGCTTTCTTT. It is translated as CASSYRGNTEAFF.

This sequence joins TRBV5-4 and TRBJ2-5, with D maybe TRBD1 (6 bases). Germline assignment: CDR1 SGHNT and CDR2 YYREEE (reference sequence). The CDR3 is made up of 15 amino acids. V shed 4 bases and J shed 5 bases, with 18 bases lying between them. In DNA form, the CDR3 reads TGTGCCAGCAGCGTCCTACAGGGAGCCCGGGAGACCCAGTACTTC. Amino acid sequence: CASSVLQGARETQYF.

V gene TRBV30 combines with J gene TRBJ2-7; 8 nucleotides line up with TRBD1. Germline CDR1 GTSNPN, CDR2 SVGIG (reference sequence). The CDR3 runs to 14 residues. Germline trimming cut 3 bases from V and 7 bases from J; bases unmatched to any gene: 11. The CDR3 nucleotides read TGTGCCTGGAGCCTGACAGGGGCCTTGTTGGAGCAGTACTTC. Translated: CAWSLTGALLEQYF.